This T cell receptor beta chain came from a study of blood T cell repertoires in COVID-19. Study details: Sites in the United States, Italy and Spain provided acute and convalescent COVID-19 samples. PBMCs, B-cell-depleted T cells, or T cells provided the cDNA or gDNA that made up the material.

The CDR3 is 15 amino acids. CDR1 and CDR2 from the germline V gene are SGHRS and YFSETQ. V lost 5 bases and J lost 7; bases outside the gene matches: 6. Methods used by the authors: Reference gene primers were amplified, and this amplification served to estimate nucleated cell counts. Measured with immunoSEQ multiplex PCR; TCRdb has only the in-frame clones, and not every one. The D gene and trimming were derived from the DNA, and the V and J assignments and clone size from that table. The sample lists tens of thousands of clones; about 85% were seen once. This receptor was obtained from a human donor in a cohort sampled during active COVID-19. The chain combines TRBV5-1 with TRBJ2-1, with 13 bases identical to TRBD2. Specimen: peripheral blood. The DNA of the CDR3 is TGCGCCAGCAGTGATGGGACTAGCGGGGTTAATGAGCAGTTCTTC. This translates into CASSDGTSGVNEQFF. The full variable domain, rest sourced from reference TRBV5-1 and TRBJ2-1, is KAGVTQTPRYLIKTRGQQVTLSCSPISGHRSVSWYQQTPGQGLQFLFEYFSETQRNKGNFPGRFSGRQFSNSRSEMNVSTLELGDSALYLCASSDGTSGVNEQFFGPGTRLTVL.